A single sample gave rise to the 29 T cell receptor beta chains below, sequenced in a study of glioma-infiltrating T cells. Amplification of TCR alpha and beta CDR3 regions from RNA used iRepertoire nested multiplex PCR. TCRdb recomputed calls from the multiplex PCR reads with MiXCR, one row per CDR3 protein. The sample has 12,000 or so distinct CDR3 sequences, around a quarter seen once; the top ten hold approximately 42%. Source material: glioma tissue, nonneoplastic brain tissue, or PBMCs (not recorded which). These receptors all stem from a human donor with low-grade glioma or glioblastoma, undergoing nonglioma brain surgery, or in good health (not recorded which).

This clonotype was detected ten times or more. The rearrangement links TRBV6-2 or TRBV6-3 to TRBJ2-1, with no clear D. Between the trimmed V and J ends, which lost 8 bases and 4 bases, there was a span of 15 bases. Germline V gene lookup returns CDR1 MNHEY and CDR2 SVGEGT. The CDR3 totals 14 residues. The DNA of the CDR3 is TGTGCCAGCGCCCGTGTTACTGGTTACAATGAGCAGTTCTTC. This gives the protein CASARVTGYNEQFF.

This clonotype came up many times. The chain links TRBV6-1 to TRBJ1-5; a weak D match, TRBD1 (5 bases). The CDR3 is made up of 14 amino acids. Germline values: CDR1 MNHNS, CDR2 SASEGT. V gave up 8 bases and J gave up 0 bases, with 11 bases separating them. This chain's CDR3 is CASGDGYSNQPQHF. The CDR3 nucleotides are TGTGCCAGCGGGGACGGATATAGCAATCAGCCCCAGCATTTT.

Regarding this clonotype: The final CDR3 position lacks the conserved phenylalanine or tryptophan, pointing to a likely read error. This chain uses TRBV7-2 with TRBJ1-1; D not certain. V lost 3 bases to trimming and J lost 4 bases, with 12 bases between them. Germline V CDR1 and CDR2: SGHTA, FQGNSA. CDR3 length equals 14 residues. The CDR3, as DNA: TGTGCCAGCAGCTTTTCGAGGGAGGTCACTGAAGCTTTCCTT. Its protein product is CASSFSREVTEAFL.

The rearrangement joins TRBV4-1 to TRBJ1-6; D gene uncertain. The germline CDR1 and CDR2 sequences are MGHRA and YSYEKL. Trimming pared 0 bases from V and 6 bases from J, leaving 12 bases between. The CDR3 runs 16 residues. CDR3: CASSQEGSRFNSPLHF. The CDR3, as DNA: TGCGCCAGCAGCCAAGAAGGAAGCAGGTTTAATTCACCCCTCCACTTT.

The chain carries TRBV4-2 and TRBJ2-5, with TRBD2 matching 10 bases. CDR3 length: 16 residues. The ends lost 2 bases at V and 2 bases at J; junction bases unmatched: 5. Germline V CDR1 and CDR2: LGHNA, YNFKEQ. The CDR3 coding sequence is TGTGCCAGCAGCCAATCGACTAGCGGGCCTCAAGAGACCCAGTACTTC. Its protein is CASSQSTSGPQETQYF.

This clonotype is medium-sized in the sample. V gene TRBV20-1 combines with J gene TRBJ2-7; D unclear. Trimming stripped 4 bases from V and 6 bases from J, with 13 bases between. The CDR3 length is 12 residues. Germline V gene sequence: CDR1 DFQATT, CDR2 SNEGSKA (reference sequence). Here the CDR3 reads CSATGQTGEQYF. As DNA, the CDR3 is TGCAGTGCTACCGGCCAGACGGGCGAGCAGTACTTC.

Details on this clonotype: A much bigger clone sits one base away, suggesting this may be a read error. The J gene is TRBJ2-1, the V gene TRBV4-2; 7 nucleotides align to TRBD2. CDR1 LGHNA and CDR2 YNFKEQ come from the germline V gene. The CDR3 extends over 15 amino acids. V shed 3 bases and J 6 bases; nucleotides not matched to a gene: 8. The CDR3 here is CASSQGLSDSNEQFF. The DNA of the CDR3 is TGTGCCAGCAGCCAGGGACTATCCGACTCCAATGAGCAGTTCTTC.

This clonotype was detected only a few times. The CDR3 DNA reads TGTGCCAGCTCCCGGGACACCAGAGGTGAAAAACTGTTTTTT. It yields the protein CASSRDTRGEKLFF. The chain employs TRBV12-3 or TRBV12-4 and TRBJ1-4; possibly TRBD1 for D (6 bases). This CDR3 spans 14 amino acids. V was pared by 8 bases and J by 7 bases, with 17 bases between.

The chain has TRBV12-3 or TRBV12-4 and TRBJ1-1; D gene unclear. The CDR3 sequence is 13 residues long. V lost 2 bases to trimming and J lost 1 base, with 5 bases between them. The CDR3 coding sequence is TGTGCCAGCAGTTTAAAGGGGAACACTGAAGCTTTCTTT. Its protein product is CASSLKGNTEAFF.

This clonotype was counted at least ten times. This chain connects TRBV4-1 to TRBJ1-1; D call uncertain. Germline V lookup: CDR1 MGHRA, CDR2 YSYEKL. V was clipped by 7 bases and J by 4 bases, with 13 bases between them. CDR3 length: 13 residues. The CDR3 region has the DNA TGCGCCAGCAAAGACGTGAGGCGCACTGAAGCTTTCTTT. Translating it yields CASKDVRRTEAFF.

V gene TRBV30 combines with J gene TRBJ1-1; D call uncertain. V shed 6 bases and J shed 1 base, with 6 bases lying between them. This CDR3 is 11 amino acids long. Germline V CDR1 and CDR2: GTSNPN, SVGIG (reference sequence). The CDR3, as DNA: TGTGCCTGTGAAAGGAACACTGAAGCTTTCTTT. Its translation: CACERNTEAFF.

Regarding this clonotype: One base away lies a much larger clone, so this may be a sequencing read error. This chain joins TRBV28 and TRBJ1-1; D is perhaps TRBD1 (5 bases). CDR3 length: 15 amino acids. Per the germline V gene, CDR1 is MDHEN and CDR2 is SYDVKM. CDR3 nucleotides: TGTACCAGCAGGTTGTCGCAGGGTAGGAACACTGAAGCTTTCTTT. The encoded protein is CTSRLSQGRNTEAFF. The variable domain in full, completed from reference TRBV28 and TRBJ1-1, reads DVKVTQSSRYLVKRTGEKVFLECVQDMDHENMFWYRQDPGLGLRLIYFSYDVKMKEKGDIPEGYSVSREKKERFSLILESASTNQTSMYLCTSRLSQGRNTEAFFGQGTRLTVV.

This clonotype was detected ten times or more. The V gene is TRBV28, the J gene TRBJ2-3; 9 nucleotides agree with TRBD2. The CDR3 has 14 amino acids. Trimming cost V 2 bases and J 3 bases; bases outside gene matches: 0. Germline V gene sequence: CDR1 MDHEN, CDR2 SYDVKM. The CDR3 bases are TGTGCCAGCAGTTTAGCGGGAGGGACAGATACGCAGTATTTT. This encodes CASSLAGGTDTQYF.

The V call is TRBV12-3 or TRBV12-4, the J call TRBJ1-1; D is uncertain. The CDR3 sequence is 13 residues long. CDR3 sequence: CVSSLAYGTEAFF. The CDR3 nucleotides are TGTGTTAGCAGTTTAGCGTACGGCACTGAAGCTTTCTTT.

This clonotype occurred a few times. This chain links TRBV7-9 with TRBJ2-7; TRBD2 aligns across 10 bases. Germline V gives CDR1 SEHNR, CDR2 FQNEAQ (reference sequence). The CDR3 consists of 14 residues. J gave up 6 bases and V 6 bases, and 8 bases lay outside the gene matches. Here the CDR3 reads CASRDTGTSVEQYF. The CDR3 DNA reads as TGTGCCAGCAGGGATACCGGGACTAGCGTCGAGCAGTACTTC.

Concerning this clonotype itself: A much larger clone lies one base from this, so it may be a read error. The rearrangement uses TRBV2 and TRBJ2-7; D gene ambiguous. This CDR3 comprises 13 residues. The germline CDR1 and CDR2 sequences are SNHLY and FYNNEI. The CDR3 DNA sequence: TGTGCCAGCAGTGATCTGGGTTACAATGAGCAGTGCTTC. Translation gives CASSDLGYNEQCF.

This clonotype has more than one count but fewer than ten. V and J are TRBV19 and TRBJ1-2; D possibly corresponds to TRBD1 (5 bases). This CDR3 comprises 14 residues. CDR1 is LNHDA, CDR2 SQIVND, per germline (reference sequence). V lost 9 bases, J lost 3 bases, and 17 bases lay in between. Here the CDR3 reads CASLKLTGDYGYTF. The CDR3 DNA follows: TGTGCCAGCCTGAAGTTGACGGGGGACTATGGCTACACCTTC.

In its sample, this clonotype was seen a few times. V gene TRBV3-1 combines with J gene TRBJ1-2; the D gene is possibly TRBD1 (6 bases). Trimming took 4 bases from V and 2 from J, leaving 20 bases between them. Germline CDR1 and CDR2: LGHDT and YNNKEL (reference sequence). This CDR3 spans 17 amino acids. The CDR3 DNA sequence: TGTGCCAGCAGCCGAGGACAGCGCCCATCGGGAAACTATGGCTACACCTTC. Its protein product is CASSRGQRPSGNYGYTF.

This clonotype was detected ten times or more. The genes are TRBV6-1 and TRBJ2-4, with 9 positions matching TRBD1. This CDR3 has 13 residues. Germline V gives CDR1 MNHNS, CDR2 SASEGT. With V trimmed by 10 bases and J by 8 bases, 9 bases remained unmatched. The CDR3 sequence: CATQGAMGDIQYF. The CDR3 coding sequence is TGTGCCACACAGGGGGCGATGGGTGACATTCAGTACTTC.

This chain joins TRBV2 and TRBJ2-5, with D unresolved. V lost 9 bases and J 5 bases, leaving 22 bases between the germline ends. CDR3 size: 15 residues. The germline gives CDR1 SNHLY, CDR2 FYNNEI. Here the CDR3 DNA reads TGTGCCAGTGAAGCGCGCGCTGTCTGGTGGGAGACCCAGTACTTC. This gives the protein CASEARAVWWETQYF.

This clonotype came up many times. The rearrangement joins TRBV20-1 to TRBJ2-5, with D possibly being TRBD2 (5 bases). Trimming left V 2 bases short and J 4 bases short, with 23 bases between. The length of the CDR3 is 17 residues. Germline CDR1 reads DFQATT; CDR2 reads SNEGSKA (reference sequence). In nucleotides, the CDR3 is TGCAGTGCTAGATATTCCGAAGGGAGTTCCCAGCGAGAGACCCAGTACTTC. Its protein product is CSARYSEGSSQRETQYF.

This clonotype was detected only a few times. V gene TRBV12-3 or TRBV12-4 combines with J gene TRBJ1-5; no clear D gene. The CDR3 contains 12 residues. Trimming removed 6 bases from V and 6 bases from J, with 9 bases in between. The CDR3 region is CASSPGVQPQHF. CDR3 nucleotide sequence: TGTGCCAGCAGCCCTGGGGTTCAGCCCCAGCATTTT.

This clonotype was observed many times. The chain employs TRBV27 and TRBJ1-2; 8 bases map to TRBD1. This CDR3 spans 15 amino acids. V lost 5 bases and J lost 1; bases outside the gene matches: 6. Germline assignment: CDR1 MNHEY and CDR2 SMNVEV (reference sequence). CDR3 DNA: TGTGCCAGCAGTCCCCGGACAGGGATTAACTATGGCTACACCTTC. Encoded protein: CASSPRTGINYGYTF.

By frequency in the sample, this clonotype is medium-sized. This rearrangement joins TRBV28 to TRBJ2-3; D call uncertain. This CDR3 has 12 amino acids. V dropped 6 bases and J dropped 0 bases, with 4 bases sitting between them. Germline CDR1 reads MDHEN; CDR2 reads SYDVKM. The CDR3 sequence is CASRRSTDTQYF. The CDR3 nucleotides read TGTGCCAGCAGGCGAAGCACAGATACGCAGTATTTT.

Points on this clonotype: This may be a read error, as it is one base from a much larger clone. This chain joins TRBV11-1 and TRBJ2-1; no clear D gene. Germline values: CDR1 SGHAT, CDR2 FQDESV (reference sequence). The CDR3 spans 12 residues. Between the trimmed V and J ends, which lost 6 bases and 7 bases, there was a span of 10 bases. CDR3 amino acids: CASSVGGNEQFF. The CDR3 nucleotides read TGTGCCAGCAGTGTGGGCGGTAATGAGCAGTTCTTC. The full variable domain, in which reference TRBV11-1 and TRBJ2-1 provide the parts outside the CDR3, is EAEVAQSPRYKITEKSQAVAFWCDPISGHATLYWYRQILGQGPELLVQFQDESVVDDSQLPKDRFSAERLKGVDSTLKIQPAELGDSAMYLCASSVGGNEQFFGPGTRLTVL.

This clonotype was counted between two and nine times. The junction does not match germline at one end; this may be a read error. The genes are TRBV14 and TRBJ2-2, with D unresolved. Germline V gives CDR1 SGHDN, CDR2 FVKESK. There are 16 residues in the CDR3. CDR3 in DNA: TGTGCCAGCAGCCAAGATCTCACAGACCCCACCAGGGAGCTGTTTTTT. This translates into CASSQDLTDPTRELFF. Based on the CDR3 plus reference TRBV14 and TRBJ2-2, the full variable domain is EAGVTQFPSHSVIEKGQTVTLRCDPISGHDNLYWYRRVMGKEIKFLLHFVKESKQDESGMPNNRFLAERTGGTYSTLKVQPAELEDSGVYFCASSQDLTDPTRELFFGEGSRLTVL.

This clonotype showed up many times. This sequence joins TRBV20-1 and TRBJ1-1, with D possibly matching TRBD1 (5 bases). Germline-derived CDR1 and CDR2 are DFQATT and SNEGSKA (reference sequence). With 0 bases removed from V and 2 bases from J, the gap between germline ends came to 7 bases. CDR3 length: 13 residues. This CDR3 reads CSARDGTNTEAFF. CDR3 nucleotides: TGCAGTGCTAGAGATGGGACTAACACTGAAGCTTTCTTT.

The chain is built from TRBV12-5 and TRBJ1-1; maybe TRBD1 (5 bases). Germline values: CDR1 LGHNT, CDR2 FRNRAP. V was cut by 5 bases and J by 6 bases, with 10 bases left in between. The length of the CDR3 is 12 residues. CDR3: CASGDSNSEAFF. For the CDR3, the DNA is TGTGCTAGTGGTGACAGTAACTCTGAAGCTTTCTTT.

In this sample, this clonotype turned up many times. The chain recombines TRBV3-1 with TRBJ2-5, with TRBD2 as a possible D gene (5 bases). CDR3 length equals 15 residues. Germline V CDR1 and CDR2: LGHDT, YNNKEL (reference sequence). V dropped 4 bases and J dropped 2 bases, with 14 bases sitting between them. The CDR3 is CASSPRAEKQETQYF. The CDR3 DNA reads TGTGCCAGCAGCCCGCGAGCGGAAAAGCAAGAGACCCAGTACTTC.